The clone carrying this T cell receptor beta chain has just a few counts. Its target is unknown. This sample was included in a study of T-cell memory formation after mild COVID-19. Whole-study results and caveats: Contracting clones from day 15 to 85 showed balanced CD4/CD8; later expanders favored CD4+.

The CDR3 spans 14 residues. J gave up 4 bases and V 6 bases, and 5 bases lay outside the gene matches. Germline V lookup: CDR1 SGHAT, CDR2 FQNNGV. 5'RACE with constant-segment primers yielded barcoded, UMI-tagged TCR alpha and TCR beta cDNA libraries. TCRdb fed the 5' RACE reads into MiXCR, producing one record per CDR3 protein. Among fewer than 350,000 distinct CDR3 sequences listed, around 17% were seen once. Sequenced material: PBMCs or a T cell subset sorted from them (not recorded which). The TCR originated in a young man who had mild COVID-19 (a few samples of this study predate the infection). Cell type and time point are not known. The J gene is TRBJ1-1, the V gene TRBV11-2, with 10 bases lining up with TRBD1. The CDR3 region is CASRPGQGTTEAFF. CDR3 nucleotide sequence: TGTGCCAGCAGGCCGGGACAGGGGACCACTGAAGCTTTCTTT.